Below, one T cell receptor beta chain is given with its context. The data were taken from a study of immune evolution from preneoplasia to lung adenocarcinoma. Profiled with immunoSEQ multiplex PCR; TCRdb holds only in-frame clones, not every one. The sample consists of about 5,200 clones, 60% to 80% of them appearing once. Sequenced input: FFPE normal lung tissue adjacent to the tumor. This receptor was identified in a person aged 55 to 70 with lung adenocarcinoma.

Written as DNA, the CDR3 is TGCAGCCCTCCGGGACTAGCAACCCAAGAGACCCAGTACTTC. It encodes CSPPGLATQETQYF. The chain couples TRBV29-1 to TRBJ2-5; TRBD2 aligns across 9 bases. The length of the CDR3 is 14 residues. V trimming: 8 bases; J trimming: 1 base; junction bases outside the gene matches: 8. Looked up from germline, CDR1 is SQVTM and CDR2 is ANQGSEA.